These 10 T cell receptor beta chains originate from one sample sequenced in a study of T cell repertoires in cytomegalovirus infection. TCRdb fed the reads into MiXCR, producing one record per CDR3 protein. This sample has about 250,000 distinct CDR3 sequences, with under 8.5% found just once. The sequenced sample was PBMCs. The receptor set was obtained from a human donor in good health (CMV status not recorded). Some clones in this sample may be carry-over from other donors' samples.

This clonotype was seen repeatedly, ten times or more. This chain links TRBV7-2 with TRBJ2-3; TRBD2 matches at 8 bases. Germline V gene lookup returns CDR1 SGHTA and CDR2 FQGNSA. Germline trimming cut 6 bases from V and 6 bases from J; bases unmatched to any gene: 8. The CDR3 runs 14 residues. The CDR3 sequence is CASSFGLATDTQYF. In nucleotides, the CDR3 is TGTGCCAGCAGTTTCGGACTAGCAACCGATACGCAGTATTTT.

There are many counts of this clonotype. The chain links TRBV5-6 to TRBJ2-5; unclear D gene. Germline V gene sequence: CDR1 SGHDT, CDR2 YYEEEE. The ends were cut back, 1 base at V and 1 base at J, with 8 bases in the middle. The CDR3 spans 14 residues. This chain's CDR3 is CASSLQQSQETQYF. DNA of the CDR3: TGTGCCAGCAGCTTGCAGCAATCCCAAGAGACCCAGTACTTC.

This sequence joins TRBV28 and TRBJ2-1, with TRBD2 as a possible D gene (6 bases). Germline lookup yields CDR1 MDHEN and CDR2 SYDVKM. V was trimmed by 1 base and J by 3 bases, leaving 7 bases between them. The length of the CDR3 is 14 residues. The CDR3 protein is CASSLFGGYNEQFF. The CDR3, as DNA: TGTGCCAGCAGTTTATTCGGGGGCTACAATGAGCAGTTCTTC.

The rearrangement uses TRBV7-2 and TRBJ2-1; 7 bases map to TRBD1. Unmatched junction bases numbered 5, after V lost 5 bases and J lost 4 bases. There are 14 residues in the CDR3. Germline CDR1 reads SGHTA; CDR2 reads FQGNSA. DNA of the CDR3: TGTGCCAGCAGCCCAGGGGGAATTTACAATGAGCAGTTCTTC. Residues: CASSPGGIYNEQFF.

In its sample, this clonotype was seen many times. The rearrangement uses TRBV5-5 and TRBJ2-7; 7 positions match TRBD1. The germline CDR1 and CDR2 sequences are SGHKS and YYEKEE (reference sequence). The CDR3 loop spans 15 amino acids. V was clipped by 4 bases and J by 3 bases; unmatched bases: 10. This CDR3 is CASSRQGGTDYEQYF. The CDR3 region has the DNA TGTGCCAGCAGCCGACAGGGTGGCACTGACTACGAGCAGTACTTC.

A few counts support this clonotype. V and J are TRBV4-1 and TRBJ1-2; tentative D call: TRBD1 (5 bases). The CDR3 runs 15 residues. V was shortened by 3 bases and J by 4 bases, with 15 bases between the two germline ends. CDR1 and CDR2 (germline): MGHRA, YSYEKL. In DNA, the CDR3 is TGCGCCAGCAGCCAGAGGACCGGGACCTTCTATGGCTACACCTTC. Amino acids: CASSQRTGTFYGYTF.

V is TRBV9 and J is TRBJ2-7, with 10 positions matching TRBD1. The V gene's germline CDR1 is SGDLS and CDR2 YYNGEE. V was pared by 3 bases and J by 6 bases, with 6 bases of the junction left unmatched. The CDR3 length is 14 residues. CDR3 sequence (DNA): TGTGCCAGCAGCGAAACAGGACAGGGGGTCGAGCAGTACTTC. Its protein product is CASSETGQGVEQYF.

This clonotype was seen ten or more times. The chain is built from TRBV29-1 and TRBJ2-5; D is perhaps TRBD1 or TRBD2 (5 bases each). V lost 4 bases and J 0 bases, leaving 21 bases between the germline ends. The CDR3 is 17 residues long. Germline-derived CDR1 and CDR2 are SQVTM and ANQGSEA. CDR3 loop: CSVGRDPPTPYQETQYF. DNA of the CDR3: TGCAGCGTTGGCCGGGACCCCCCAACCCCGTACCAAGAGACCCAGTACTTC.

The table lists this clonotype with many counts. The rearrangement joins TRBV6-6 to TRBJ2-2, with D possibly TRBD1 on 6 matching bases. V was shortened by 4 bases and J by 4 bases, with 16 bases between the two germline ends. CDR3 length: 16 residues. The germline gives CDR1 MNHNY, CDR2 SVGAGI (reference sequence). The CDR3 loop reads CASSLSGQGPTGELFF. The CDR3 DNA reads TGTGCCAGCAGTTTGTCTGGGCAGGGGCCCACCGGGGAGCTGTTTTTT.

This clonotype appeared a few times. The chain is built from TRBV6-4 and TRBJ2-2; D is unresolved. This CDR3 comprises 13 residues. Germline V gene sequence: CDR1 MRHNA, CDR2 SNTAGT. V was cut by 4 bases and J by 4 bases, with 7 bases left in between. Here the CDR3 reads CASSGVPTGELFF. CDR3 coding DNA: TGTGCCAGCAGTGGCGTCCCCACCGGGGAGCTGTTTTTT.